A single sample is the source of the 21 T cell receptor beta chains below, sequenced in a study of beta chain features in type 1 diabetes (dated by TCRdb to between 2017 and 2018). General study outcomes and caveats: Type 1 diabetes patients showed a moderate but significant shortening of TCRB CDR3 length in all four CD4+ subsets.

No cognate antigen is known for these TCRs. Library creation used the immunoSEQ multiplex PCR assay. All of the isolated RNA was reverse transcribed with the High Capacity cDNA Reverse Transcription Kit, so expressed TCRB transcripts were sequenced. Held by TCRdb, this immuneACCESS table contains in-frame sequences only and omits some clones. Under half of the omission traces to an unresolved V gene where checked; the cause of the rest is unknown. The sample table lists around 710,000 clones, 9.5% to 15% of them with a count of one. The top ten constitute more than 0.095% of the sample. Sequenced input: naive CD4+ T cells from blood. The cell subset or site label, as the study defines it: true naive CD4+ T cells. Receptors originate from a man aged 25-40 years with type 1 diabetes.

The V call is TRBV28, the J call TRBJ2-7; a possible D gene is TRBD1 (5 bases). This CDR3 is 12 amino acids long. The V gene lost 7 bases and the J gene lost 7 bases, with 14 bases spanning the gap. Germline CDR1 and CDR2: MDHEN and SYDVKM. For the CDR3, the DNA is TGTGCCAGCACCCCCAAGGGGTTTGAGCAGTACTTC. Its protein product is CASTPKGFEQYF.

This clone came up a few times. The chain couples TRBV19 to TRBJ2-1; 7 bases line up with TRBD2. The V segment lost 0 bases and the J segment 5 bases; nucleotides outside the gene matches: 7. The CDR3 covers 16 residues. Germline assignment: CDR1 LNHDA and CDR2 SQIVND (reference sequence). The CDR3 nucleotides read TGTGCCAGTAGTATAGATGGGACTAACAACAACAATGAGCAGTTCTTC. Protein: CASSIDGTNNNNEQFF.

The gene calls are TRBV14 and TRBJ1-3; a weak D match, TRBD1 (5 bases). Deletions cut 4 bases from V and 13 bases from J, with 17 bases between. The CDR3 has 13 amino acids. Germline V gene lookup returns CDR1 SGHDN and CDR2 FVKESK. In nucleotides, the CDR3 is TGTGCCAGCAGCCTTTGGGACCGGCCTACAATATATTTT. Its protein is CASSLWDRPTIYF.

This sequence joins TRBV15 and TRBJ1-1, with TRBD1 as a possible D gene (5 bases). Germline CDR1 reads LNHNV; CDR2 reads YYDKDF (reference sequence). This CDR3 is 13 amino acids long. Trimming took off 1 base at V and 8 bases at J, with 11 bases between the two ends. The CDR3 sequence is CATSRVPRTEAFF. The CDR3 nucleotides read TGTGCCACCAGCAGAGTACCCCGGACAGAAGCTTTCTTT.

There are a few counts of this clone. This sequence joins TRBV6-6 and TRBJ2-1; TRBD2 might be the D (5 bases). Trimming removed 5 bases from V and 8 bases from J, with 10 bases in between. Germline V gives CDR1 MNHNY, CDR2 SVGAGI (reference sequence). CDR3 length equals 12 residues. As DNA, the CDR3 is TGTGCCAGCAGTGGTGATAGCGATGAGCAGTTCTTC. Translating gives CASSGDSDEQFF.

The chain joins TRBV6-1 to TRBJ1-6, with 8 positions matching TRBD1. With 5 bases clipped from V and 7 bases from J, the junction kept 13 bases outside the gene matches. Germline V gene data show CDR1 as MNHNS and CDR2 as SASEGT. This CDR3 comprises 17 residues. CDR3 residues: CASSQVGQGRGNSPLHF. CDR3 sequence (DNA): TGTGCCAGCAGTCAAGTAGGACAGGGCAGAGGGAATTCACCCCTCCACTTT.

This clone was counted between two and nine times. The V gene is TRBV28, the J gene TRBJ2-7; 7 bases align to TRBD1. Trimming at V came to 10 bases and at J to 0 bases, leaving 12 bases not matched to a gene. Per germline, CDR1 MDHEN and CDR2 SYDVKM. This CDR3 contains 15 residues. CDR3 nucleotide sequence: TGTGCCATCGGGACAGACCATTCCCGCTCCTACGAGCAGTACTTC. Translating it yields CAIGTDHSRSYEQYF.

This clone was found a few times. This chain uses TRBV27 with TRBJ2-5; the D gene could be TRBD1 or TRBD2 (5 bases each). The ends were cut back, 6 bases at V and 1 base at J, with 12 bases in the middle. The CDR3 spans 14 residues. Looked up from germline, CDR1 is MNHEY and CDR2 is SMNVEV (reference sequence). The CDR3 nucleotides read TGTGCCAGCAGCCAATGGGGGTTCCAAGAGACCCAGTACTTC. Protein sequence: CASSQWGFQETQYF.

The chain joins TRBV5-5 to TRBJ2-5; D remains ambiguous. V lost 0 bases and J 1 base, leaving 10 bases between the germline ends. CDR1 is SGHKS and CDR2 is YYEKEE in the germline V gene (reference sequence). The CDR3 covers 15 residues. CDR3 sequence (DNA): TGTGCCAGCAGCTTGGGTATGGGTTTCCAAGAGACCCAGTACTTC. Protein: CASSLGMGFQETQYF.

This clone was observed a handful of times. The rearrangement joins TRBV2 to TRBJ1-5; D is uncertain. This CDR3 contains 13 residues. V was pared by 0 bases and J by 11 bases, with 11 bases between. Germline V gene data show CDR1 as SNHLY and CDR2 as FYNNEI. The CDR3 coding sequence is TGTGCCAGCAGTGAAGCTGAAAGATCAGCCCAGCATTTT. Translated, it gives CASSEAERSAQHF.

This clone showed up just a few times. V usage is TRBV19 and J usage is TRBJ2-1, with TRBD1 matching 7 bases. This CDR3 region has 15 residues. V lost 3 bases to trimming and J lost 12 bases; unmatched junction nucleotides: 14. CDR1 LNHDA and CDR2 SQIVND come from the germline V gene (reference sequence). The CDR3, as DNA: TGTGCCAGTAGTATCCGTGACAGGGAGCGTAGAAGGCAGTTCTTC. Amino acid sequence: CASSIRDRERRRQFF.

The rearrangement links TRBV5-4 to TRBJ2-7, with 7 bases aligning to TRBD2. This CDR3 is built from 14 residues. CDR1 is SGHNT, CDR2 YYREEE, per germline (reference sequence). V was clipped by 4 bases and J by 3 bases; unmatched bases: 7. CDR3 protein: CASSTAGPLYEQYF. The DNA for the CDR3 is TGTGCCAGCAGCACAGCGGGGCCCCTCTACGAGCAGTACTTC.

The chain couples TRBV6-5 to TRBJ1-2; 9 nucleotides align to TRBD1. V was pared by 7 bases and J by 2 bases, with 5 bases of the junction left unmatched. Germline V CDR1 and CDR2: MNHEY, SVGAGI. CDR3 length equals 14 residues. CDR3: CASTQGQGNYGYTF. DNA of the CDR3: TGTGCCAGCACCCAGGGACAGGGCAACTATGGCTACACCTTC.

The V and J genes are TRBV7-2 and TRBJ2-1, with D perhaps matching TRBD1 (6 bases). From germline, CDR1 is SGHTA and CDR2 FQGNSA. The CDR3 is 14 amino acids. Trimming removed 5 bases at V and 4 bases at J, with 12 bases between. CDR3 sequence reads: CASSGDRIYNEQFF. CDR3 nucleotide sequence: TGTGCCAGCAGCGGTGACAGGATATACAATGAGCAGTTCTTC.

V usage is TRBV28 and J usage is TRBJ2-7, with 7 bases identical to TRBD1. The CDR3 covers 14 residues. Germline-derived CDR1 and CDR2 are MDHEN and SYDVKM. The junction had 6 bases not matched to a gene; V was cut back by 5 bases and J by 2 bases. The CDR3, as DNA: TGTGCCAGCAGTGGGACAGTCAATACCTACGAGCAGTACTTC. Translated: CASSGTVNTYEQYF.

Only a few counts were recorded for this clone. The V and J genes are TRBV6-5 and TRBJ2-7; tentative D call: TRBD1 (6 bases). The V end was cut by 6 bases, the J end by 0 bases, with 12 bases between. Germline loops: CDR1 MNHEY, CDR2 SVGAGI. The CDR3 covers 14 residues. The CDR3 loop is CASRLVQGSYEQYF. The CDR3 coding sequence is TGTGCCAGCAGGCTGGTACAGGGCTCCTACGAGCAGTACTTC.

The CDR3: CASSSDRGEIETQYF. In nucleotides, the CDR3 is TGTGCCAGCAGCTCCGACAGGGGTGAGATCGAGACCCAGTACTTC. The V gene is TRBV7-9, the J gene TRBJ2-5; 8 bases agree with TRBD1. With 4 bases clipped from V and 5 bases from J, the junction kept 9 bases outside the gene matches. This CDR3 is 15 amino acids long. Germline assignment: CDR1 SEHNR and CDR2 FQNEAQ (reference sequence).

The chain carries TRBV4-3 and TRBJ2-7; TRBD1 aligns across 9 bases. This CDR3 has 15 amino acids. The junction had 4 bases not matched to a gene; V was cut back by 0 bases and J by 4 bases. The germline gives CDR1 LGHNA, CDR2 YSLEER. CDR3 DNA: TGCGCCAGCAGCCAAGATTGGGGACAGGGATACGAGCAGTACTTC. Protein sequence: CASSQDWGQGYEQYF.

This clone was seen only a few times. V and J are TRBV25-1 and TRBJ2-1, with D possibly matching TRBD2 (6 bases). CDR1 and CDR2 from the germline V gene are MGHDK and SYGVNS. Trimming pared 3 bases from V and 4 bases from J, leaving 13 bases between. The CDR3 is 15 amino acids. CDR3 coding DNA: TGTGCCAGCAGTGACCCTCCGCGGGGTTACAATGAGCAGTTCTTC. Protein: CASSDPPRGYNEQFF.

This clone was observed a few times. The chain recombines TRBV5-1 with TRBJ2-7, with no clear D. The germline CDR1 and CDR2 sequences are SGHRS and YFSETQ. Deletions cut 4 bases from V and 3 bases from J, with 14 bases between. This CDR3 has 14 residues. CDR3 amino acids: CASSLDKRGYEQYF. The CDR3 region has the DNA TGCGCCAGCAGCCTTGACAAGCGAGGCTACGAGCAGTACTTC.

This clone has more than one count but fewer than ten. This rearrangement joins TRBV29-1 to TRBJ2-3; unclear D gene. This CDR3 is built from 13 residues. V was clipped by 8 bases and J by 6 bases, with 18 bases between them. Germline V gene lookup returns CDR1 SQVTM and CDR2 ANQGSEA. CDR3 residues: CSYENDGTDTQYF. In DNA, the CDR3 is TGCAGCTATGAAAACGATGGTACGGATACGCAGTATTTT.